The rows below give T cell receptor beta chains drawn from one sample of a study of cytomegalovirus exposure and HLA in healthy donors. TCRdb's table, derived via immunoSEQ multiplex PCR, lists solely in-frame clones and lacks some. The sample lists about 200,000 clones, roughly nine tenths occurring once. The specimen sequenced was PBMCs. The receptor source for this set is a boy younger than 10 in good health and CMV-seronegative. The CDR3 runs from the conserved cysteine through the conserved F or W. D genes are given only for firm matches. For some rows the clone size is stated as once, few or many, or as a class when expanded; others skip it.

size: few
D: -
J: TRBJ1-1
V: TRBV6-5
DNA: TGTGCCAGCAGTGCCTCGGAGGCGGAAGCTTTCTTT
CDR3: CASSASEAEAFF

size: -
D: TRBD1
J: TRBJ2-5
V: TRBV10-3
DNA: TGTGCCATCAGTGACAGGGGGAAAGGGCAAGAGACCCAGTACTTC
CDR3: CAISDRGKGQETQYF

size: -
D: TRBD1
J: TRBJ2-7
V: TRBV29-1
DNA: TGCAGCGTTGGCAGGGGGAACGAGCAGTACTTC
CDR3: CSVGRGNEQYF

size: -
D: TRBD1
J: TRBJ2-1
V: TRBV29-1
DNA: TGCAGCAGTCTACGGGACAGGGGTATAGACAATGAGCAGTTCTTC
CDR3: CSSLRDRGIDNEQFF

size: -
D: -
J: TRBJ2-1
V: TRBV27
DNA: TGTGCCAGCAGTTCGTATCAGGAGGCCTACAATGAGCAGTTCTTC
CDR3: CASSSYQEAYNEQFF

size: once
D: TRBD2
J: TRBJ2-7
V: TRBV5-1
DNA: TGCGCCAGCAGCCCCGGGACTAGCTCCGAGCAGTACTTC
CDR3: CASSPGTSSEQYF

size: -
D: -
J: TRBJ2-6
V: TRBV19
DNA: TGTGCCAGTAGTTCGTTTAACAGGGAGAGTTCTGGGGCCAACGTCCTGACTTTC
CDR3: CASSSFNRESSGANVLTF

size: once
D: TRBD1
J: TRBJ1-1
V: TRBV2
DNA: TGTGCCAGCAGAGACAGGGGAACGGCCGAAGCTTTCTTT
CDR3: CASRDRGTAEAFF

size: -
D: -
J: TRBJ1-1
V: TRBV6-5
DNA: TGTGCCAGCAGACTACAGAACACTGAAGCTTTCTTT
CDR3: CASRLQNTEAFF

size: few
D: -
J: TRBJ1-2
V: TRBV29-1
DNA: TGCAGCGGGTCCGAGGCAAGGGGCTACACCTTC
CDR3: CSGSEARGYTF

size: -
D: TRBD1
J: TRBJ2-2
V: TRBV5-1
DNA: TGCGCCAGCAGCTTTGTCCCGGGACAGACCACCGGGGAGCTGTTTTTT
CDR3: CASSFVPGQTTGELFF

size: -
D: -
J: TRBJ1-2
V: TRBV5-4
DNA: TGTGCCAGCAGCTTGGACAGACGGAAACTTGGCTACACCTTC
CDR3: CASSLDRRKLGYTF

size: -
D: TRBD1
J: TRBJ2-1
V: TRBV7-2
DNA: TGTGCCAGCAGCTTCACAGGGGTAGAGCAGTTCTTC
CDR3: CASSFTGVEQFF

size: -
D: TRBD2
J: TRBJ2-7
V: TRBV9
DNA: TGTGCCAGCAGCCCTTCGGGACTAGCGACCTACGAGCAGTACTTC
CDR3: CASSPSGLATYEQYF

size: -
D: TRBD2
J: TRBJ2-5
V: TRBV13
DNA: TGTGCCAGCAGCTTAGAAGGGACTAGCGGGGAGACCCAGTACTTC
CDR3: CASSLEGTSGETQYF

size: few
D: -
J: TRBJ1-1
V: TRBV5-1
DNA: TGCGCCAGCAGCTTAAAGGTCGAGGCCACTGAAGCTTTCTTT
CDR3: CASSLKVEATEAFF

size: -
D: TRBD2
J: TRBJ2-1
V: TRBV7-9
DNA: TGTGCCAGCAGCTTAGCACTAGCGGGGGATCCGCAGTTCTTC
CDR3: CASSLALAGDPQFF

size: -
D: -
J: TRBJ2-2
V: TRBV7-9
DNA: TGTGCCAGCAGCCCGACTAGCACCGGGGAGCTGTTTTTT
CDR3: CASSPTSTGELFF

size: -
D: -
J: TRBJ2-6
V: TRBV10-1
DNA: TGCGCCAGCCGGACAGCGCTGCTCTCTGGGGCCAACGTCCTGACTTTC
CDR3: CASRTALLSGANVLTF

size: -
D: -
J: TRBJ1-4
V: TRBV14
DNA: TGTGCCAGCAGCCAAGATTGGGGCGGACAAAAACTGTTTTTT
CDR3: CASSQDWGGQKLFF

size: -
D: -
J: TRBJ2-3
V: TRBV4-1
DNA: TGCGCCAGCAGCCACGGACTCGATACGCAGTATTTT
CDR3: CASSHGLDTQYF

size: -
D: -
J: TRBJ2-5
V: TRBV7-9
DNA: TGTGCCAGCAGCGGGCGGGTTCAAGAGACCCAGTACTTC
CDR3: CASSGRVQETQYF

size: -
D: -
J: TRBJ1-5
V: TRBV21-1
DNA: TGTGCCAGCAGCAAAGATGTGACAGGTCCGGATCAGCCCCAGCATTTT
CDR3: CASSKDVTGPDQPQHF

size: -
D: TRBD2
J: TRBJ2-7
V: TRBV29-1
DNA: TGCAGCGCCGGGGGGGCGGGAGGAGGCTACGAGCAGTACTTC
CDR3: CSAGGAGGGYEQYF

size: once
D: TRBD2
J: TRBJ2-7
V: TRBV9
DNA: TGTGCCAGCAGCGTAGATGGATCAGGAGCGGGAGTATTCGGGCAGTACTTC
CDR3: CASSVDGSGAGVFGQYF

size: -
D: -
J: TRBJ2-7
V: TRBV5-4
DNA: TGTGCCAGCAGCTTGCGGAACAGCTCCTACGAGCAGTACTTC
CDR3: CASSLRNSSYEQYF

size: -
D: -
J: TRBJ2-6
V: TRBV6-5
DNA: TGTGCCAGCAGGGGCAGCCTCTCTGGGGCCAACGTCCTGACTTTC
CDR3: CASRGSLSGANVLTF

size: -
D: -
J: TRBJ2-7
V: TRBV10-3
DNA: TGTGCCATCAGGAACCCATTAGATAACGTCCAGTACTTC
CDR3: CAIRNPLDNVQYF

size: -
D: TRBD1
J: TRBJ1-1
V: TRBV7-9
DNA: TGTGCCAGCAGCTTAGGGGACAGGAGGTGGACTGAAGCTTTCTTT
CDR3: CASSLGDRRWTEAFF

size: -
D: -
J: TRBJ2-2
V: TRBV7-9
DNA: TGTGCCAGCAGCGACTATTCATACACCGGGGAGCTGTTTTTT
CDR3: CASSDYSYTGELFF

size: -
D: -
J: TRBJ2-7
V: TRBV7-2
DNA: TGTGCCAGCAGCTTAGTGCAGGCCTCCTACGAGCAGTACTTC
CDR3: CASSLVQASYEQYF

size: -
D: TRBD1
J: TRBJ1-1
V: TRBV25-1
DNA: TGTGCCAGCGGCGACAGGGTCACTGAAGCTTTCTTT
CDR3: CASGDRVTEAFF

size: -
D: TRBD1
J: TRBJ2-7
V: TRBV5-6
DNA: TGTGCCAGCAGCTTGGGTCCGAGACAGGGACCCTACGAGCAGTACTTC
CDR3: CASSLGPRQGPYEQYF

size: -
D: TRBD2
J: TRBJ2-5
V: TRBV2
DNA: TGTGCCAGCAGTTTCAAGGGGACTAGCGGGGCCAAAGAGACCCAGTACTTC
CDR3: CASSFKGTSGAKETQYF

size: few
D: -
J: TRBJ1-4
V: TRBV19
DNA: TGTGCCAGTAGTATCGTACAGGGAACTAATGAAAAACTGTTTTTT
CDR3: CASSIVQGTNEKLFF

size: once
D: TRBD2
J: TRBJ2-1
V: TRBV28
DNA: TGTGCCAGCAGCCCGATCACTAGCGGGAGTAGCGAGCAGTTCTTC
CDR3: CASSPITSGSSEQFF

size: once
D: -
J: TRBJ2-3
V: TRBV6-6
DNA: TGTGCCAGCAAGCTTTCTCATAGCACAGATACGCAGTATTTT
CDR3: CASKLSHSTDTQYF

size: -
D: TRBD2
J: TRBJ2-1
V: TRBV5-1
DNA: TGCGCCAGCAGTTATAATAGCGGGAGGGCCTACAATGAGCAGTTCTTC
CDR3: CASSYNSGRAYNEQFF

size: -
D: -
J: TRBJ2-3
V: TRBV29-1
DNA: TGCAGCGCTCCTGGATGGGGGGCAGATACGCAGTATTTT
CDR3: CSAPGWGADTQYF

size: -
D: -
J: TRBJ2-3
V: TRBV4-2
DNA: TGTGCCAGCAGCTCCCGGACGGAGGGCACAGATACGCAGTATTTT
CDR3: CASSSRTEGTDTQYF

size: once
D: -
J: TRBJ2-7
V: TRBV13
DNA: TGTGCCAGCAGCACCCACAGGGAATGGGGTTACGAGCAGTACTTC
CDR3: CASSTHREWGYEQYF

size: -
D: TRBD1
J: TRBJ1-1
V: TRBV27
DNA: TGTGCCACCCAACTTAGGGGGCGCAGGTTTCGGACTGAAGCTTTCTTT
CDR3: CATQLRGRRFRTEAFF

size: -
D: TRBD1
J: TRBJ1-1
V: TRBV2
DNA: TGTGCCAGCAGTGACGGCCCCAGGGGGACTGAAGCTTTCTTT
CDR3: CASSDGPRGTEAFF

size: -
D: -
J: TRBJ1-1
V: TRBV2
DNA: TGTGCCAGCAGCGGGATCCAGAGCTACAGTGCGAGTGAAGCTTTCTTT
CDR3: CASSGIQSYSASEAFF

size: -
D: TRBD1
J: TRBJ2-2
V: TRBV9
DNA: TGTGCCAGCAGCGAGGGGACAGGGGTTAACACCGGGGAGCTGTTTTTT
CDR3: CASSEGTGVNTGELFF

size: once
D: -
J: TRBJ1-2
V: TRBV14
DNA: TGTGCCAGCAGCCAAGTGGCAGGCTATGGCTACACCTTC
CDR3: CASSQVAGYGYTF

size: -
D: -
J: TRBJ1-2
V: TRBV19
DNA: TGTGCCAGTAATAAGTGGCAAAACTATGGCTACACCTTC
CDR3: CASNKWQNYGYTF

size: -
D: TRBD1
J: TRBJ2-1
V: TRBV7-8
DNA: TGTGCCAGCAGCTACAACGGAGGTACAGGGGGACACTACAATGAGCAGTTCTTC
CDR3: CASSYNGGTGGHYNEQFF

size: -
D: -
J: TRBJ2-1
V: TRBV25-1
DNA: TGTGCCAGCAGTGAAGCCAGGGCTAGCGATGAGCAGTTCTTC
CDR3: CASSEARASDEQFF

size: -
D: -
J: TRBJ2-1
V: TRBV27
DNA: TGTGCCAGCAGTCTAGGACAGTCCTACAATGAGCAGTTCTTC
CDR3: CASSLGQSYNEQFF